The 25 T cell receptor beta chains in this list originate from one sample, sequenced in a study of blood T cells in healthy people across ages. A sample-barcoded 5' primer and a J-beta primer mix were used in a second PCR of about 7 to 12 cycles. TCRdb used MiXCR to reprocess the 5' RACE reads, holding one entry per CDR3 protein. In the table there are over a million distinct CDR3 sequences, roughly 43% of which are singletons. The sample comprised blood. The receptors derive from a woman younger than 30 in good health.

This chain joins TRBV29-1 and TRBJ2-1; 7 bases line up with TRBD1. Losses at the gene ends were 2 bases for V and 13 bases for J; bases not matched to a gene: 17. Looked up from germline, CDR1 is SQVTM and CDR2 is ANQGSEA. This CDR3 has 15 residues. The CDR3 spells CSVENSSGTEETQFF. The CDR3 coding sequence is TGCAGCGTTGAAAACTCGTCCGGGACAGAAGAGACCCAGTTCTTC.

Many counts were recorded for this clonotype. CDR3 amino acids: CASSYVGLGRTEAFF. The CDR3 nucleotides are TGTGCCAGCAGTTACGTTGGGTTGGGAAGGACTGAAGCTTTCTTT. This chain connects TRBV6-5 to TRBJ1-1, with D unresolved. Germline loops: CDR1 MNHEY, CDR2 SVGAGI. The V end lost 2 bases, the J end lost 5 bases, and 15 bases lay between the germline ends. The CDR3 has 15 residues.

This clonotype has a handful of counts. The CDR3 DNA follows: TGTGCCAGCAGTTTCTCCGGGGGCGCAATGAACACTGAAGCTTTCTTT. It codes for CASSFSGGAMNTEAFF. The V call is TRBV12-3 or TRBV12-4, the J call TRBJ1-1; D might be TRBD1 (6 bases). This CDR3 is built from 16 residues. Trimming cost V 3 bases and J 0 bases, with 14 bases left between them.

The DNA for the CDR3 is TGCGCCAGCAGCTTGTATGTGGGGGAGCGGGGCGATGAGCAGTTCTTC. This translates into CASSLYVGERGDEQFF. The V and J genes are TRBV5-1 and TRBJ2-1; 7 nucleotides align to TRBD2. The germline V gene has CDR1 SGHRS and CDR2 YFSETQ. J gave up 8 bases and V 1 base, and 12 bases lay outside the gene matches. The CDR3 consists of 16 residues.

This chain uses TRBV29-1 with TRBJ2-1, with a possible D match to TRBD2 (5 bases). V gave up 0 bases and J gave up 13 bases, with 19 bases separating them. The germline CDR1 and CDR2 sequences are SQVTM and ANQGSEA. CDR3 size: 14 residues. CDR3 sequence: CSVEDRGGEMTQFF. As DNA, the CDR3 is TGCAGCGTTGAAGATCGGGGTGGGGAGATGACCCAGTTCTTC.

This chain's CDR3 is CASSSGSGSPTDTQYF. DNA of the CDR3: TGTGCCAGCAGCTCAGGTAGCGGGAGCCCCACAGATACGCAGTATTTT. The gene calls are TRBV7-2 and TRBJ2-3, with 9 bases fitting TRBD2. The CDR3 extends over 16 amino acids. The V segment lost 4 bases and the J segment 2 bases; nucleotides outside the gene matches: 7. The germline gives CDR1 SGHTA, CDR2 FQGNSA.

The J gene is TRBJ2-5, the V gene TRBV6-2 or TRBV6-3, with 10 bases identical to TRBD1. The J call may be in error: the DNA end matches TRBJ2-7 better. There are 16 residues in the CDR3. Germline CDR1 reads MNHEY; CDR2 reads SVGEGT. CDR3 region: CASSTTPGTGESEQYF. CDR3 DNA: TGTGCCAGCAGTACGACGCCAGGGACAGGGGAATCCGAGCAGTACTTC.

This clonotype turned up a few times. The chain is built from TRBV7-6 and TRBJ2-1, with TRBD1 as a possible D gene (6 bases). CDR1 SGHVS and CDR2 FNYEAQ come from the germline V gene. V lost 6 bases to trimming and J lost 0 bases, with 15 bases between them. The CDR3 loop spans 16 amino acids. CDR3 in DNA: TGTGCCAGCAGTCCGGAATGGGGGCCCTCCTACAATGAGCAGTTCTTC. Protein: CASSPEWGPSYNEQFF.

The chain joins TRBV27 to TRBJ2-7; 7 bases agree with TRBD1. TRBJ2-5 explains the end of the DNA better; the J call may be wrong. Germline loops: CDR1 MNHEY, CDR2 SMNVEV (reference sequence). This CDR3 comprises 15 residues. The CDR3 here is CASSTLRQGGETQYF. The CDR3 DNA reads as TGTGCCAGCAGTACTCTGAGACAGGGTGGGGAGACCCAGTACTTC.

This clonotype was counted between two and nine times. The genes are TRBV4-3 and TRBJ2-7; D ambiguous. The V end lost 0 bases, the J end lost 2 bases, and 8 bases lay between the germline ends. CDR3 length: 14 amino acids. Germline V gives CDR1 LGHNA, CDR2 YSLEER. The CDR3 spells CASSQDYTAYEQYF. In DNA, the CDR3 is TGCGCCAGCAGCCAAGATTACACTGCCTACGAGCAGTACTTC.

This clonotype was observed a handful of times. This rearrangement joins TRBV20-1 to TRBJ1-5; possibly TRBD1 for D (5 bases). CDR3 length: 17 residues. V was pared by 0 bases and J by 4 bases, with 19 bases between. The V gene's germline CDR1 is DFQATT and CDR2 SNEGSKA (reference sequence). As DNA, the CDR3 is TGCAGTGCTAGAGACCCAGAAGCCCCAGGGCCTAATCAGCCCCAGCATTTT. Amino acid sequence: CSARDPEAPGPNQPQHF.

The gene calls are TRBV7-9 and TRBJ1-3, with 8 nucleotides matching TRBD1. CDR1 and CDR2 from the germline V gene are SEHNR and FQNEAQ (reference sequence). The CDR3 covers 14 residues. The trim removed 9 bases at V and 0 bases at J, leaving 4 bases unmatched. The CDR3 loop is CASDQGASGNTIYF. The CDR3 DNA reads TGTGCCAGTGACCAGGGGGCCTCTGGAAACACCATATATTTT.

CDR3 in amino acids: CASSWAGTSVEQFF. The CDR3 nucleotides read TGTGCCAGCAGCTGGGCCGGGACTAGCGTCGAGCAGTTCTTC. The chain employs TRBV11-2 and TRBJ2-1; 10 bases are shared with TRBD2. There are 14 residues in the CDR3. J gave up 10 bases and V 4 bases, and 7 bases lay outside the gene matches. CDR1 and CDR2 from the germline V gene are SGHAT and FQNNGV.

V and J are TRBV7-2 and TRBJ2-3, with 7 bases matching TRBD2. Germline CDR1 SGHTA, CDR2 FQGNSA. This CDR3 comprises 14 residues. The junction had 11 bases not matched to a gene; V was cut back by 5 bases and J by 9 bases. Here the CDR3 DNA reads TGTGCCAGCAGCGCATGGGGGAGGGCCGAAACGCAGTATTTT. Encoded protein: CASSAWGRAETQYF.

This clonotype has a handful of counts. The V call is TRBV9, the J call TRBJ2-7; 9 nucleotides align to TRBD2. Germline assignment: CDR1 SGDLS and CDR2 YYNGEE. The CDR3 loop spans 15 amino acids. The trim removed 0 bases at V and 4 bases at J, leaving 5 bases unmatched. The CDR3 sequence is CASSVGGSGSYEQYF. CDR3 DNA sequence: TGTGCCAGCAGCGTAGGCGGTAGCGGGAGTTACGAGCAGTACTTC.

The CDR3 is CSARGIGITEAFF. CDR3 in DNA: TGCAGTGCTAGAGGAATCGGTATCACTGAAGCTTTCTTT. J is TRBJ1-1 and V is TRBV20-1; D not resolved. The CDR3 runs 13 residues. Trimming stripped 1 base from V and 4 bases from J, with 10 bases between. Germline CDR1 DFQATT, CDR2 SNEGSKA (reference sequence).

The table lists this clonotype with a few counts. This rearrangement joins TRBV9 to TRBJ2-1; tentatively, D is TRBD1 or TRBD2 (5 bases each). This CDR3 contains 16 residues. V lost 4 bases and J 0 bases, leaving 14 bases between the germline ends. Germline V gene data show CDR1 as SGDLS and CDR2 as YYNGEE. The CDR3 spells CASSSRGSLSYNEQFF. DNA for the CDR3: TGTGCCAGCAGCTCCCGGGGCTCCCTCTCCTACAATGAGCAGTTCTTC.

This clonotype was found a few times. The gene calls are TRBV4-1 and TRBJ1-4; D is unclear. Germline assignment: CDR1 MGHRA and CDR2 YSYEKL. With 5 bases removed from V and 8 bases from J, the gap between germline ends came to 12 bases. There are 13 residues in the CDR3. CDR3 DNA sequence: TGCGCCAGCAGCAGATGGGGTGCGGAAAAACTGTTTTTT. This sequence encodes CASSRWGAEKLFF.

This clonotype is a singleton in its sample. The chain recombines TRBV6-5 with TRBJ1-1, with TRBD1 matching over 8 bases. The CDR3 covers 15 residues. Per the germline V gene, CDR1 is MNHEY and CDR2 is SVGAGI. With 4 bases clipped from V and 3 bases from J, the junction kept 7 bases outside the gene matches. The CDR3 is CASSLQGGGDTEAFF. DNA of the CDR3: TGTGCCAGCAGTTTACAGGGGGGGGGGGACACTGAAGCTTTCTTT.

The chain links TRBV7-8 to TRBJ2-3, with D hard to call. CDR1 and CDR2 (germline): SGHVS, FQNEAQ. The CDR3 has 11 residues. Trimming shortened V by 5 bases and J by 8 bases, and 8 bases separated the two germline ends. The CDR3 loop reads CASSPGSTQYF. CDR3 DNA: TGTGCCAGCAGCCCCGGCTCTACGCAGTATTTT.

This clonotype was detected a few times. V usage is TRBV18 and J usage is TRBJ1-1; D is uncertain. V gave up 2 bases and J gave up 4 bases, with 14 bases separating them. Germline assignment: CDR1 KGHSH and CDR2 LQKENI. The length of the CDR3 is 15 residues. The CDR3 spells CASSPTRGYGTEAFF. The CDR3, as DNA: TGTGCCAGCTCACCAACTCGAGGGTACGGCACTGAAGCTTTCTTT.

This clonotype was seen more than once but under ten times. V and J are TRBV2 and TRBJ1-2, with a tentative D call TRBD1 (5 bases). CDR3 length: 15 amino acids. Germline V gene sequence: CDR1 SNHLY, CDR2 FYNNEI. Deletions cut 5 bases from V and 4 bases from J, with 17 bases between. The CDR3: CASSYRDVSLYGYTF. CDR3 bases: TGTGCCAGCAGTTACCGGGACGTGAGCCTCTATGGCTACACCTTC.

The chain combines TRBV7-9 with TRBJ2-6; no clear D. The V and J ends lost 4 bases and 7 bases respectively, with 5 bases between them. The CDR3 is 12 amino acids. Per the germline V gene, CDR1 is SEHNR and CDR2 is FQNEAQ (reference sequence). The CDR3 coding sequence is TGTGCCAGCAGCTGGGAAGCCAACGTCCTGACTTTC. Protein product: CASSWEANVLTF.

The chain joins TRBV6-2 or TRBV6-3 to TRBJ2-5; TRBD1 agrees at 8 bases. Looked up from germline, CDR1 is MNHEY and CDR2 is SVGEGT. The CDR3 extends over 17 amino acids. Trimming at V came to 0 bases and at J to 3 bases, leaving 9 bases not matched to a gene. CDR3 DNA sequence: TGTGCCAGCAGTTACTCGATCAGGGGGCCTTTGGAAGAGACCCAGTACTTC. It encodes CASSYSIRGPLEETQYF.

The chain links TRBV4-2 to TRBJ1-4, with D maybe TRBD1 (5 bases). This CDR3 region has 19 residues. Germline-derived CDR1 and CDR2 are LGHNA and YNFKEQ. Between the trimmed V and J ends, which lost 1 base and 3 bases, there was a span of 21 bases. Here the CDR3 DNA reads TGTGCCAGCAGCCAAGGGGCTTTGGGGAGGGGAAGGGCTAATGAAAAACTGTTTTTT. Protein product: CASSQGALGRGRANEKLFF.